This T cell receptor (beta chain) emerged from a study of blood T cell repertoires in COVID-19. In the study overall: The United States, Italy and Spain were the sources of the acute and convalescent COVID-19 samples. PBMCs, B-cell-depleted T cells, or T cells provided the cDNA or gDNA that made up the material.

In the authors' methods: Estimation of nucleated cell counts relied on the amplification of reference gene primers. Libraries were prepared by immunoSEQ multiplex PCR; TCRdb keeps only in-frame clonotypes and omits some of them. V and J calls and clone size are given by that table; D and trimming were obtained from the DNA. Among over 85,000 clones listed, approximately 81% were seen once. Germline CDR1 reads SGHDT; CDR2 reads YYEEEE. The CDR3 is 15 amino acids. Deletions cut 2 bases from V and 0 bases from J, with 9 bases between. The sequence came from an elderly man with acute or convalescent COVID-19. V gene TRBV5-6 combines with J gene TRBJ1-5; D not resolved. The sequenced sample was peripheral blood. CDR3 sequence: CASSFGAYSNQPQHF. For the CDR3, the DNA is TGTGCCAGCAGCTTTGGAGCTTATAGCAATCAGCCCCAGCATTTT.